These T cell receptor beta chains were read from a single sample in a study of T cells after yellow fever vaccination. Each CDR3 protein is one row after TCRdb ran MiXCR on the 5' RACE reads. Among about 47,000 distinct CDR3 sequences listed, about 7.9% were seen once. This specimen was CD8+ T cells sorted from PBMCs, taken roughly 15 days after the first yellow fever vaccination. Receptor source: a man aged 18-30 years who received the YFV17D yellow fever vaccine. Each CDR3 is given with its conserved first and last residue. D genes are given only for firm matches. For some rows the clone size is stated as once, few or many, or as a class when expanded; others skip it.

j_call: TRBJ1-1
d_call: -
clone_size: few
v_call: TRBV7-2
cdr3_aa: CASSLAFNLVLTDNTEAFF
cdr3_nt: TGTGCCAGCAGCTTAGCGTTTAATTTGGTTTTGACAGACAACACTGAAGCTTTCTTT

j_call: TRBJ2-3
d_call: -
clone_size: many
v_call: TRBV11-2
cdr3_aa: CASSSRGEVRSTDTQYF
cdr3_nt: TGTGCCAGCAGCTCAAGAGGGGAAGTGCGCTCCACAGATACGCAGTATTTT

j_call: TRBJ2-3
d_call: -
clone_size: many
v_call: TRBV2
cdr3_aa: CASSELDGIDTQYF
cdr3_nt: TGTGCCAGCAGTGAACTAGACGGAATAGATACGCAGTATTTT

j_call: TRBJ1-1
d_call: -
clone_size: -
v_call: TRBV7-9
cdr3_aa: CASSYPRGVNTEAFF
cdr3_nt: TGTGCCAGCAGCTATCCTCGTGGGGTCAACACTGAAGCTTTCTTT

j_call: TRBJ2-1
d_call: -
clone_size: many
v_call: TRBV19
cdr3_aa: CASSTIGSGNEQFF
cdr3_nt: TGTGCCAGTAGTACCATAGGGTCGGGCAATGAGCAGTTCTTC

j_call: TRBJ2-4
d_call: -
clone_size: many
v_call: TRBV29-1
cdr3_aa: CSVVRRGANIQYF
cdr3_nt: TGCAGCGTGGTCCGTAGAGGGGCGAACATTCAGTACTTC

j_call: TRBJ1-6
d_call: -
clone_size: many
v_call: TRBV7-8
cdr3_aa: CATTLPKTAPSSYNSPLHF
cdr3_nt: TGTGCCACAACACTTCCCAAAACGGCACCGAGCTCCTATAATTCACCCCTCCACTTT

j_call: TRBJ1-5
d_call: -
clone_size: many
v_call: TRBV5-1
cdr3_aa: CASSPGDYSNQPQHF
cdr3_nt: TGCGCCAGCAGCCCAGGAGATTATAGCAATCAGCCCCAGCATTTT

j_call: TRBJ2-7
d_call: TRBD1
clone_size: many
v_call: TRBV7-4
cdr3_aa: CASSWHRDRVTYEQYF
cdr3_nt: TGTGCCAGCAGCTGGCACCGGGACAGGGTTACGTACGAGCAGTACTTC

j_call: TRBJ1-5
d_call: -
clone_size: many
v_call: TRBV4-3
cdr3_aa: CASSQDWGFDQPQHF
cdr3_nt: TGCGCCAGCAGCCAAGATTGGGGGTTTGATCAGCCCCAGCATTTT

j_call: TRBJ1-2
d_call: TRBD1
clone_size: many
v_call: TRBV7-8
cdr3_aa: CASSSSDRGLADGYTF
cdr3_nt: TGTGCCAGCAGCTCCTCGGACAGGGGGTTAGCGGATGGCTACACCTTC

j_call: TRBJ2-3
d_call: -
clone_size: many
v_call: TRBV4-3
cdr3_aa: CASSQEGRARAFTDTQYF
cdr3_nt: TGCGCCAGCAGCCAAGAGGGAAGGGCGAGGGCCTTCACAGATACGCAGTATTTT

j_call: TRBJ2-7
d_call: -
clone_size: many
v_call: TRBV5-5
cdr3_aa: CASSLAPGILYEQYF
cdr3_nt: TGTGCCAGCAGCTTGGCCCCAGGGATTTTGTACGAGCAGTACTTC

j_call: TRBJ1-5
d_call: -
clone_size: many
v_call: TRBV7-2
cdr3_aa: CASSLRGEGINQPQHF
cdr3_nt: TGTGCCAGCAGCTTAAGGGGGGAGGGAATCAATCAGCCCCAGCATTTT

j_call: TRBJ2-6
d_call: TRBD1
clone_size: few
v_call: TRBV11-1
cdr3_aa: CASSPRQGIISGANVLTF
cdr3_nt: TGTGCCAGCAGCCCCAGACAGGGAATAATCTCTGGGGCCAACGTCCTGACTTTC

j_call: TRBJ2-1
d_call: -
clone_size: many
v_call: TRBV6-5
cdr3_aa: CASSYSGGSKNEQFF
cdr3_nt: TGTGCCAGCAGTTACTCGGGGGGCTCAAAGAATGAGCAGTTCTTC

j_call: TRBJ2-2
d_call: -
clone_size: -
v_call: TRBV3-1
cdr3_aa: CASSSTDTGELFF
cdr3_nt: TGTGCCAGCAGCTCAACTGACACCGGGGAGCTGTTTTTT

j_call: TRBJ1-6
d_call: -
clone_size: many
v_call: TRBV6-5
cdr3_aa: CASSYSGPSSYNSPLHF
cdr3_nt: TGTGCCAGCAGTTACTCTGGACCGAGCTCCTATAATTCACCCCTCCACTTT

j_call: TRBJ2-1
d_call: -
clone_size: many
v_call: TRBV4-3
cdr3_aa: CASSPFRGFHEQFF
cdr3_nt: TGCGCCAGCAGCCCCTTTAGGGGGTTCCATGAGCAGTTCTTC

j_call: TRBJ1-1
d_call: -
clone_size: many
v_call: TRBV19
cdr3_aa: CASSLGSTEAFF
cdr3_nt: TGTGCCAGTAGCCTTGGATCCACTGAAGCTTTCTTT

j_call: TRBJ1-5
d_call: -
clone_size: many
v_call: TRBV4-1
cdr3_aa: CASSQVGPGGNQPQHF
cdr3_nt: TGCGCCAGCAGCCAAGTTGGGCCTGGGGGCAATCAGCCCCAGCATTTT

j_call: TRBJ2-1
d_call: -
clone_size: many
v_call: TRBV29-1
cdr3_aa: CSVHGTTYNEQFF
cdr3_nt: TGCAGCGTTCACGGTACTACCTACAATGAGCAGTTCTTC

j_call: TRBJ2-7
d_call: -
clone_size: many
v_call: TRBV6-5
cdr3_aa: CASNRAGDYEQYF
cdr3_nt: TGTGCCAGCAACCGGGCAGGAGACTACGAGCAGTACTTC

j_call: TRBJ2-7
d_call: -
clone_size: -
v_call: TRBV15
cdr3_aa: CATSTSTWDSYEQYF
cdr3_nt: TGTGCCACCAGTACGTCGACATGGGACTCCTACGAGCAGTACTTC

j_call: TRBJ2-5
d_call: TRBD1
clone_size: many
v_call: TRBV7-8
cdr3_aa: CASSQGQGAGETQYF
cdr3_nt: TGTGCCAGCAGCCAAGGCCAGGGGGCCGGGGAGACCCAGTACTTC

j_call: TRBJ2-6
d_call: -
clone_size: many
v_call: TRBV12-3/TRBV12-4
cdr3_aa: CASSPPAFGANVLTF
cdr3_nt: TGTGCCAGCAGCCCCCCAGCGTTCGGGGCCAACGTCCTGACTTTC

j_call: TRBJ2-5
d_call: -
clone_size: many
v_call: TRBV7-9
cdr3_aa: CASSFGGEETQYF
cdr3_nt: TGTGCCAGCAGCTTCGGAGGGGAAGAGACCCAGTACTTC

j_call: TRBJ2-7
d_call: -
clone_size: many
v_call: TRBV6-5
cdr3_aa: CASSYGEDYEQYF
cdr3_nt: TGTGCCAGCAGTTATGGAGAGGACTACGAGCAGTACTTC

j_call: TRBJ2-4
d_call: -
clone_size: -
v_call: TRBV20-1
cdr3_aa: CSARTDILAKNIQYF
cdr3_nt: TGCAGTGCTAGGACAGATATCTTAGCCAAAAACATTCAGTACTTC

j_call: TRBJ2-7
d_call: -
clone_size: many
v_call: TRBV7-2
cdr3_aa: CASSLYGGPYEQYF
cdr3_nt: TGTGCCAGCAGCTTATACGGGGGTCCCTACGAGCAGTACTTC

j_call: TRBJ2-1
d_call: -
clone_size: few
v_call: TRBV11-2
cdr3_aa: CASSLDPGMYNEQFF
cdr3_nt: TGTGCCAGCAGCTTAGATCCAGGGATGTACAATGAGCAGTTCTTC

j_call: TRBJ2-1
d_call: TRBD2
clone_size: many
v_call: TRBV27
cdr3_aa: CASSLAGGPDEQFF
cdr3_nt: TGTGCCAGCAGTTTAGCGGGGGGGCCGGATGAGCAGTTCTTC

j_call: TRBJ1-5
d_call: -
clone_size: many
v_call: TRBV5-1
cdr3_aa: CASSLRPNQPQHF
cdr3_nt: TGCGCCAGCAGCTTGAGACCCAATCAGCCCCAGCATTTT

j_call: TRBJ2-3
d_call: TRBD2
clone_size: many
v_call: TRBV7-2
cdr3_aa: CASSLLLAGGTSDTQYF
cdr3_nt: TGTGCCAGCAGCTTATTACTAGCGGGGGGTACATCAGATACGCAGTATTTT

j_call: TRBJ2-1
d_call: TRBD2
clone_size: many
v_call: TRBV7-6
cdr3_aa: CASSFSGGADEQFF
cdr3_nt: TGTGCCAGCAGCTTTAGCGGGGGGGCAGATGAGCAGTTCTTC

j_call: TRBJ1-2
d_call: -
clone_size: few
v_call: TRBV7-9
cdr3_aa: CASTTGTPHGYTF
cdr3_nt: TGTGCCAGCACAACCGGGACACCGCATGGCTACACCTTC

j_call: TRBJ2-6
d_call: -
clone_size: many
v_call: TRBV7-6
cdr3_aa: CASSFDGSGANVLTF
cdr3_nt: TGTGCCAGCAGCTTTGACGGCTCTGGGGCCAACGTCCTGACTTTC

j_call: TRBJ2-1
d_call: TRBD2
clone_size: many
v_call: TRBV11-2
cdr3_aa: CASSYAFGGGPNEQFF
cdr3_nt: TGTGCCAGCAGCTACGCTTTTGGCGGGGGGCCTAATGAGCAGTTCTTC

j_call: TRBJ1-1
d_call: -
clone_size: many
v_call: TRBV20-1
cdr3_aa: CSARDLAGGTEAFF
cdr3_nt: TGCAGTGCTAGAGATTTGGCGGGGGGTACTGAAGCTTTCTTT

j_call: TRBJ2-3
d_call: -
clone_size: many
v_call: TRBV4-1
cdr3_aa: CASSQDSGTQYF
cdr3_nt: TGCGCCAGCAGCCAAGACTCGGGTACGCAGTATTTT

j_call: TRBJ2-7
d_call: TRBD1
clone_size: many
v_call: TRBV4-1
cdr3_aa: CASSQGDRGISEQYF
cdr3_nt: TGCGCCAGCAGCCAAGGGGACAGGGGGATAAGCGAGCAGTACTTC

j_call: TRBJ2-1
d_call: -
clone_size: many
v_call: TRBV19
cdr3_aa: CASSGHRGYNEQFF
cdr3_nt: TGTGCCAGTAGTGGACACCGGGGCTACAATGAGCAGTTCTTC

j_call: TRBJ2-1
d_call: TRBD2
clone_size: many
v_call: TRBV4-1
cdr3_aa: CASSQGQRGYNEQFF
cdr3_nt: TGCGCCAGCAGCCAAGGACAGCGGGGCTACAATGAGCAGTTCTTC

j_call: TRBJ2-7
d_call: -
clone_size: -
v_call: TRBV7-6
cdr3_aa: CASSPQPLYYEQYF
cdr3_nt: TGTGCCAGCAGCCCACAGCCCCTCTACTACGAGCAGTACTTC

j_call: TRBJ2-1
d_call: -
clone_size: many
v_call: TRBV20-1
cdr3_aa: CSARGRHHSYNEQFF
cdr3_nt: TGCAGTGCCAGAGGTCGGCACCACTCCTACAATGAGCAGTTCTTC

j_call: TRBJ1-6
d_call: -
clone_size: once
v_call: TRBV6-2/TRBV6-3
cdr3_aa: CAGHGTADNSPLHF
cdr3_nt: TGTGCCGGCCACGGGACGGCTGATAATTCACCCCTCCACTTT